The 19 T cell receptor beta chains listed next were all sequenced from one sample in a study of OX40 agonist ivuxolimab in advanced cancers. This table comes from immunoSEQ multiplex PCR, and its TCRdb copy is limited to in-frame clones, with some not included. The sample contains fewer than 30,000 clones, 85% to 90% of which appear only once. Sequencing used CD4+ or CD8+ T cells sorted from blood, obtained in a trial of the OX40 agonist ivuxolimab. Source of these receptors: an adult with an advanced solid tumor such as melanoma, head and neck, liver or kidney cancer.

V usage is TRBV11-1 and J usage is TRBJ1-5, with D possibly TRBD1 on 5 matching bases. Trimming took 4 bases from V and 4 from J, leaving 23 bases between them. Germline V gives CDR1 SGHAT, CDR2 FQDESV (reference sequence). The CDR3 is 18 amino acids. CDR3 region: CASSSSPLDGEGNQPQHF. CDR3 coding DNA: TGTGCCAGCAGCTCTAGCCCCCTGGATGGGGAGGGGAATCAGCCCCAGCATTTT.

The chain recombines TRBV7-9 with TRBJ1-4; unclear D gene. This CDR3 has 15 residues. Trimming shortened V by 1 base and J by 8 bases, and 14 bases separated the two germline ends. The germline V gene encodes CDR1 SEHNR and CDR2 FQNEAQ (reference sequence). The CDR3 DNA is TGTGCCAGCAGCTTAGGGACGGATGCTCGGGAAAAACTGTTTTTT. Amino acids: CASSLGTDAREKLFF. Full variable domain (outside the CDR3, taken from reference TRBV7-9 and TRBJ1-4): DTGVSQNPRHKITKRGQNVTFRCDPISEHNRLYWYRQTLGQGPEFLTYFQNEAQLEKSRLLSDRFSAERPKGSFSTLEIQRTEQGDSAMYLCASSLGTDAREKLFFGSGTQLSVL.

This chain uses TRBV5-8 with TRBJ1-2, with unresolved D. Germline loops: CDR1 SGHTS, CDR2 YDEGEE. CDR3 length equals 14 residues. The V gene lost 3 bases and the J gene lost 4 bases, with 13 bases spanning the gap. The CDR3 region has the DNA TGTGCCAGCAGCTCCCACTCTTCCTCCTATGGCTACACCTTC. Residues: CASSSHSSSYGYTF.

The CDR3 DNA sequence: TGTGCCAGCAGTTTAGGGACAGGGGTTTCCGAGCAGTACTTC. Its protein product is CASSLGTGVSEQYF. The chain has TRBV28 and TRBJ2-7; 10 positions match TRBD1. The CDR3 is 14 amino acids. CDR1 and CDR2 from the germline V gene are MDHEN and SYDVKM. V was clipped by 2 bases and J by 6 bases; unmatched bases: 4.

The chain has TRBV5-1 and TRBJ2-3; 11 bases align to TRBD2. The CDR3 consists of 16 residues. The V gene's germline CDR1 is SGHRS and CDR2 YFSETQ. V dropped 2 bases and J dropped 4; count of bases not matched to a gene: 6. CDR3 in amino acids: CASSFLAGGGPDTQYF. The CDR3 DNA follows: TGCGCCAGCAGCTTCCTAGCGGGGGGAGGCCCAGATACGCAGTATTTT.

This clone has only a few counts. V is TRBV29-1 and J is TRBJ2-5; a possible D gene is TRBD2 (5 bases). CDR3 length: 12 amino acids. CDR1 and CDR2 from the germline V gene are SQVTM and ANQGSEA. Trimming shortened V by 7 bases and J by 5 bases, and 14 bases separated the two germline ends. CDR3 nucleotide sequence: TGCAGCGGGGAGCGCCGAGGGGAGACCCAGTACTTC. It yields the protein CSGERRGETQYF.

The CDR3 nucleotides are TGCGCCAGCAGTCCCCGCACGAGGAGGGGGCCCGAGCAGTACTTC. Its translation: CASSPRTRRGPEQYF. The genes are TRBV23-1 and TRBJ2-7, with D perhaps TRBD1 (7 bases). TRBV23-1 is flagged as an ORF with uncertain function. The CDR3 length is 15 residues. Trimming cost V 4 bases and J 6 bases, with 19 bases left between them.

The chain joins TRBV28 to TRBJ2-1; no firm D call. In germline, CDR1 is MDHEN, CDR2 SYDVKM. The CDR3 loop spans 13 amino acids. The V end was cut by 3 bases, the J end by 7 bases, with 10 bases between. The CDR3, as DNA: TGTGCCAGCAGTTTTAGGCGTGTAAATGAGCAGTTCTTC. It encodes CASSFRRVNEQFF.

This chain links TRBV4-2 with TRBJ1-3, with a tentative D call TRBD1 (6 bases). V was pared by 4 bases and J by 2 bases, with 12 bases between. The CDR3 sequence is 15 residues long. Germline CDR1 reads LGHNA; CDR2 reads YNFKEQ. The CDR3 coding sequence is TGTGCCAGCAGCCCAACCGGGACACCTGGAAACACCATATATTTT. It translates to CASSPTGTPGNTIYF.

This clone was detected once. V and J are TRBV2 and TRBJ1-3; tentative D call: TRBD1 (5 bases). This CDR3 is built from 16 residues. Germline V gene lookup returns CDR1 SNHLY and CDR2 FYNNEI. The V end lost 6 bases, the J end lost 0 bases, and 15 bases lay between the germline ends. The CDR3 here is CASRNPGPSSGNTIYF. CDR3 nucleotides: TGTGCCAGCAGGAATCCGGGGCCCAGCTCTGGAAACACCATATATTTT.

The J gene is TRBJ2-1, the V gene TRBV15, with 7 bases lining up with TRBD1. This CDR3 has 14 amino acids. Per the germline V gene, CDR1 is LNHNV and CDR2 is YYDKDF (reference sequence). Trimming at V came to 1 base and at J to 8 bases, leaving 5 bases not matched to a gene. CDR3 coding DNA: TGTGCCACCAGCAGAGGACAGGGTGGGCATGAGCAGTTCTTC. Translation: CATSRGQGGHEQFF.

The rearrangement joins TRBV7-8 to TRBJ2-7; D might be TRBD1 (5 bases). V was cut by 6 bases and J by 4 bases, with 10 bases left in between. The CDR3 runs 12 residues. Germline loops: CDR1 SGHVS, CDR2 FQNEAQ. The CDR3 DNA sequence: TGTGCCAGCAGAGCAGGGTCGTACGAGCAGTACTTC. Translating gives CASRAGSYEQYF. Together with reference TRBV7-8 and TRBJ2-7, the CDR3 gives the full variable domain: GAGVSQSPRYKVAKRGQDVALRCDPISGHVSLFWYQQALGQGPEFLTYFQNEAQLDKSGLPSDRFFAERPEGSVSTLKIQRTQQEDSAVYLCASRAGSYEQYFGPGTRLTVT.

The chain links TRBV5-1 to TRBJ1-1, with TRBD1 matching over 12 bases. This CDR3 is built from 19 residues. In germline, CDR1 is SGHRS, CDR2 YFSETQ. Germline trimming cut 0 bases from V and 4 bases from J; bases unmatched to any gene: 13. The CDR3 bases are TGCGCCAGCAGCTTGGATCCGGTAGGGACAGGGGGCAGCAGCACTGAAGCTTTCTTT. Residues: CASSLDPVGTGGSSTEAFF. The full variable domain, its missing parts supplied by reference TRBV5-1 and TRBJ1-1, is KAGVTQTPRYLIKTRGQQVTLSCSPISGHRSVSWYQQTPGQGLQFLFEYFSETQRNKGNFPGRFSGRQFSNSRSEMNVSTLELGDSALYLCASSLDPVGTGGSSTEAFFGQGTRLTVV.

The CDR3 loop reads CASSYSPGAEQYF. The CDR3 DNA reads TGTGCCAGCAGTTACTCGCCCGGGGCCGAGCAGTACTTC. The chain employs TRBV6-6 and TRBJ2-7, with D perhaps TRBD1 or TRBD2 (5 bases each). The CDR3 is 13 residues long. Trimming took 0 bases from V and 6 from J, leaving 9 bases between them. CDR1 and CDR2 from the germline V gene are MNHNY and SVGAGI (reference sequence).

The chain recombines TRBV5-1 with TRBJ2-6, with unresolved D. V lost 4 bases and J 0 bases, leaving 11 bases between the germline ends. CDR3 length equals 16 residues. Germline values: CDR1 SGHRS, CDR2 YFSETQ. The CDR3 DNA follows: TGCGCCAGCAGCCCCACGCCCAGCTCTGGGGCCAACGTCCTGACTTTC. Protein: CASSPTPSSGANVLTF.

The V gene is TRBV27, the J gene TRBJ2-7; no clear D gene. Germline V gene lookup returns CDR1 MNHEY and CDR2 SMNVEV (reference sequence). Trimming left V 3 bases short and J 0 bases short, with 9 bases between. This CDR3 spans 14 amino acids. The CDR3 loop reads CASSFYMSSYEQYF. The CDR3 coding sequence is TGTGCCAGCAGTTTTTACATGAGCTCCTACGAGCAGTACTTC.

CDR3 sequence: CASRPGPVTDTQYF. In nucleotides, the CDR3 is TGTGCCAGCAGGCCGGGACCCGTCACAGATACGCAGTATTTT. The chain employs TRBV28 and TRBJ2-3, with D perhaps TRBD1 or TRBD2 (5 bases each). The ends were cut back, 6 bases at V and 2 bases at J, with 12 bases in the middle. Germline CDR1 reads MDHEN; CDR2 reads SYDVKM. The CDR3 consists of 14 residues.

V gene TRBV10-3 combines with J gene TRBJ2-7, with 10 bases that match TRBD2. This CDR3 spans 12 amino acids. Per germline, CDR1 ENHRY and CDR2 SYGVKD. The V segment lost 9 bases and the J segment 2 bases; nucleotides outside the gene matches: 1. The CDR3 sequence is CAIAGGPYEQYF. In nucleotides, the CDR3 is TGTGCCATAGCGGGAGGGCCCTACGAGCAGTACTTC.

V and J are TRBV13 and TRBJ2-7; D is possibly TRBD1 or TRBD2 (5 bases each). CDR3 length equals 14 residues. Trimming left V 7 bases short and J 2 bases short, with 15 bases between. Germline V gene lookup returns CDR1 PRHDT and CDR2 FYEKMQ (reference sequence). CDR3 nucleotides: TGTGCCAGCAAATCCAGGGACGGAACCTACGAGCAGTACTTC. This encodes CASKSRDGTYEQYF.